This T cell receptor beta chain came from a study of blood T cell repertoires in COVID-19. Assay used: immunoSEQ multiplex PCR; TCRdb lists only in-frame clones, some missing. Among roughly 140,000 clones listed, about nine tenths were seen once. Deletions cut 3 bases from V and 4 bases from J, with 12 bases between. Germline V lookup: CDR1 MDHEN, CDR2 SYDVKM. The CDR3 runs 14 residues. The chain joins TRBV28 to TRBJ1-2; D is ambiguous. This TCR derives from a human donor in a cohort sampled during active COVID-19. The sequencing input was peripheral blood. The CDR3 here is CASSLEGAVYGYTF. The CDR3 coding sequence is TGTGCCAGCAGTTTGGAGGGAGCAGTCTATGGCTACACCTTC.